These 7 T cell receptor beta chains share one sample of origin, sequenced in a study of T cell responses to AZD1222 COVID-19 vaccine. Here immunoSEQ multiplex PCR was the method, and the copy in TCRdb shows in-frame clones only, minus some. The top ten clones hold about 2% of a sample with about 85,000 clones, roughly 89% of them seen once. The sequencing used peripheral blood, collected on day 0 of AZD1222 vaccination. These receptors all stem from an adult in good health.

This chain joins TRBV28 and TRBJ1-5; unclear D gene. The CDR3 contains 13 residues. Deletions cut 6 bases from V and 4 bases from J, with 10 bases between. Per germline, CDR1 MDHEN and CDR2 SYDVKM. CDR3 region: CASRIMENQPQHF. The DNA for the CDR3 is TGTGCCAGCAGAATAATGGAGAATCAGCCCCAGCATTTT.

This CDR3 is CASSQVETQYF. CDR3 bases: TGTGCCAGCAGCCAAGTCGAGACCCAGTACTTC. The chain links TRBV3-1 (or the pseudogene TRBV3-2) to TRBJ2-5; no clear D gene. Per germline, CDR1 LGHDT and CDR2 YNNKEL (reference sequence). Between the trimmed V and J ends, which lost 1 base and 5 bases, there was a span of 2 bases. The CDR3 covers 11 residues.

V gene TRBV3-1 (or the pseudogene TRBV3-2) combines with J gene TRBJ1-6; D call uncertain. The germline V gene encodes CDR1 LGHDT and CDR2 YNNKEL (reference sequence). The CDR3 runs to 14 residues. Trimming took off 6 bases at V and 6 bases at J, with 12 bases between the two ends. The CDR3 region is CASRKWEGNSPLHF. The CDR3 coding sequence is TGTGCCAGCAGGAAGTGGGAAGGTAATTCACCCCTCCACTTT.

This rearrangement joins TRBV18 to TRBJ1-5; no reliable D call. The CDR3 has 14 residues. Trimming took 2 bases from V and 2 from J, leaving 7 bases between them. Germline CDR1 KGHSH, CDR2 LQKENI. This chain's CDR3 is CASSPTGGNQPQHF. The CDR3, as DNA: TGTGCCAGCTCACCAACTGGCGGCAATCAGCCCCAGCATTTT.

The DNA for the CDR3 is TGTGCCAGCTCACTCACTAGCGGGGGTTACAATGAGCAGTTCTTC. It encodes CASSLTSGGYNEQFF. The rearrangement joins TRBV18 to TRBJ2-1; TRBD2 agrees at 11 bases. V dropped 4 bases and J dropped 4; count of bases not matched to a gene: 3. CDR1 and CDR2 (germline): KGHSH, LQKENI. The CDR3 has 15 amino acids.

The chain joins TRBV30 to TRBJ1-5; 12 positions agree with TRBD1. V shed 2 bases and J 6 bases; nucleotides not matched to a gene: 11. Germline assignment: CDR1 GTSNPN and CDR2 SVGIG (reference sequence). There are 17 residues in the CDR3. The CDR3 coding sequence is TGTGCCTGGAGTCCCCGATTGGGACAGGGGGCAGGTCAGCCCCAGCATTTT. This translates into CAWSPRLGQGAGQPQHF. The full variable domain, in which reference TRBV30 and TRBJ1-5 provide the parts outside the CDR3, is SQTIHQWPATLVQPVGSPLSLECTVEGTSNPNLYWYRQAAGRGLQLLFYSVGIGQISSEVPQNLSASRPQDRQFILSSKKLLLSDSGFYLCAWSPRLGQGAGQPQHFGDGTRLSIL.

The gene calls are TRBV11-2 and TRBJ2-6; 12 bases agree with TRBD1. Germline CDR1 reads SGHAT; CDR2 reads FQNNGV. With V trimmed by 5 bases and J by 4 bases, 6 bases remained unmatched. The CDR3 covers 17 residues. CDR3 in amino acids: CASSPGTGGGGANVLTF. As DNA, the CDR3 is TGTGCCAGCAGCCCCGGGACAGGGGGCGGCGGGGCCAACGTCCTGACTTTC.